A single count supports the clone carrying this TCR beta chain. The sample is drawn from a study of CD8+CD57+ T cells in acquired aplastic anemia. Patients chosen for sequencing had CD8+CD57+ cells that had expanded, as shown by flow cytometry. As a group, the patients uniformly had severe acquired aplastic anemia. Receipt of therapy had not occurred in any patient by the time of blood sampling. CDR3 and TCR beta VDJ profiling relied on a genomic DNA template. Using its own MiXCR run on the reads, TCRdb lists one record per CDR3 protein. The sample yields about 180,000 distinct CDR3 sequences, 63% seen once. Trimming cost V 8 bases and J 10 bases, with 15 bases left between them. There are 13 residues in the CDR3. Germline lookup yields CDR1 LNHDA and CDR2 SQIVND (reference sequence).

This chain links TRBV19 with TRBJ1-6; D not certain. What was sequenced was sorted CD4+, CD8+, or CD8+CD57+ T cells (not recorded which) from PBMCs. This receptor was taken from a human donor with aplastic anemia. CDR3 nucleotides: TGTGCCAGTTCCGAGGTAGCGGCATCACCCCTCCACTTT. The encoded protein is CASSEVAASPLHF.